This TCR beta chain was sequenced during a study of blood T cells in healthy people across ages. This clonotype appeared many times. The second PCR ran roughly 7 to 12 cycles with a sample-barcoded 5' primer and J-beta primers. All cDNA molecules were each tagged by a template-switch adaptor with 12 random nucleotides. Per sample, CDR3-containing paired-end reads numbered at least 2.5 million. TCRdb reprocessed the 5' RACE reads via MiXCR and lists one record per CDR3 protein. This sample yields around 820,000 distinct CDR3 sequences, of which more than 20% are seen a single time; approximately 3.7% belongs to the top ten. Trimming cost V 6 bases and J 2 bases, with 14 bases left between them. The CDR3 extends over 15 amino acids. The V gene's germline CDR1 is SGHTA and CDR2 FQGNSA. Separately, the same data were catalogued under a study of T cells of mothers and their children.

The clonotype comes from a boy aged 10-17 years in good health. The chain carries TRBV7-2 and TRBJ2-1, with D perhaps TRBD2 (6 bases). The source material was blood. CDR3: CASRGGVGAYNEQFF. CDR3 nucleotide sequence: TGTGCCAGCAGGGGCGGGGTTGGGGCCTACAATGAGCAGTTCTTC. Filled out from reference TRBV7-2 and TRBJ2-1, the complete variable domain reads GAGVSQSPSNKVTEKGKDVELRCDPISGHTALYWYRQSLGQGLEFLIYFQGNSAPDKSGLPSDRFSAERTGGSVSTLTIQRTQQEDSAVYLCASRGGVGAYNEQFFGPGTRLTVL.